This T cell receptor beta chain was found in a study of T-cell memory formation after mild COVID-19. Background on the study: TCR clusters were largely donor specific.

This clonotype was detected only a few times. Antigen unknown. Amplification by 5'RACE using constant-segment primers produced TCR alpha and TCR beta cDNA libraries that carried sample barcodes and UMIs. MiXCR was run by TCRdb on the 5' RACE reads, yielding one entry per CDR3 protein. This table has 260,000 or so distinct CDR3 sequences, over 15% appearing once. General study points: Certain responding clones were present in pre-infection memory, suggesting participation of cross-reactive memory. Among clones peaking at day 37 in the second wave, SARS-CoV-2 specificity remained unconfirmed.

The sequence derives from a man in his late teens or twenties who had mild COVID-19 (a few samples of this study predate the infection). Cell type and time point are not known. Material: PBMCs or a T cell subset sorted from them (not recorded which).

For the CDR3, the DNA is TGTGCCATCACCCTGAGCCTCTCTGGGGCCAACGTCCTGACTTTC. Protein sequence: CAITLSLSGANVLTF. This rearrangement joins TRBV10-3 to TRBJ2-6; D unresolved. The germline gives CDR1 ENHRY, CDR2 SYGVKD. Trimming took 7 bases from V and 0 from J, leaving 10 bases between them. The CDR3 is made up of 15 amino acids.